The clone carrying this TCR beta chain was picked up one time. The record originates from a study of blood T cell repertoires in COVID-19. Background on the study: Nucleic acid was either cDNA or gDNA, and it came from T cells, B-cell-depleted T cells, or PBMCs.

Germline CDR1 is GTSNPN and CDR2 is SVGIG (reference sequence). This CDR3 spans 13 amino acids. Trimming pared 3 bases from V and 0 bases from J, leaving 6 bases between. Original processing notes: Amplified reference gene primers provided the basis for estimating nucleated cell counts. Only in-frame clones appear in the TCRdb table, and some are missing; sequencing was by immunoSEQ multiplex PCR. V, J and clone size were drawn from that table, and D and trimming were deduced from the DNA. There are roughly 280,000 clones in the sample; 70% to 90% occur only once, and 8% to 13% lies in the top ten. The chain uses TRBV30 and TRBJ1-5; D gene ambiguous. The sequencing input was peripheral blood. This receptor was obtained from a woman aged 70-85 years with acute or convalescent COVID-19. CDR3 sequence: CAWSESSNQPQHF. The CDR3 nucleotides are TGTGCCTGGAGCGAGAGTAGCAATCAGCCCCAGCATTTT.